This record covers a single TCR beta chain. Its antigen is as yet unknown. Germline V gene data show CDR1 as ENHRY and CDR2 as SYGVKD. This CDR3 spans 14 amino acids. Trimming left V 10 bases short and J 3 bases short, with 15 bases between. The data stem from a study of identical twins. Whole-study results and caveats: Excess sharing between twins was weaker in beta out-of-frame sequences.

TCRdb independently ran MiXCR on the 5' RACE reads; one entry per CDR3 protein. Here the sample spans 450,000 or so distinct CDR3 sequences, 13% to 15% being singletons. The same specimen was also included in a second study, on yellow fever vaccine responses in identical twins.

The TCR was taken from a woman in her late teens or twenties in good health. Sequencing used CD4+ T cells sorted from blood. This chain joins TRBV10-3 and TRBJ1-4; a possible D gene is TRBD1 (5 bases). The CDR3 DNA is TGTGCCACCTCAGGGCTTAACCCTAATGAAAAACTGTTTTTT. Its translation is CATSGLNPNEKLFF.